A selection of T cell receptor beta chains follows, all from one sample in a study of blood T cell repertoires in COVID-19. Profiled with immunoSEQ multiplex PCR; TCRdb holds only in-frame clones, not every one. The sample records 150,000 to 200,000 clones, 70% to 90% being singletons. The sample taken for sequencing was peripheral blood. Receptors were obtained from a man aged 35 to 55 with active or convalescent COVID-19. Both conserved end residues are part of each CDR3.

V	J	CDR3
TRBV11-2	TRBJ2-1	CASSLDSLNEQFF
TRBV11-2	TRBJ2-1	CASSLDRLYNEQFF
TRBV19	TRBJ2-7	CASSIGTSGYEQYF
TRBV6-4	TRBJ2-1	CASNRTAYNEQFF
TRBV4-3	TRBJ2-7	CASSQVLGQVGSYEQYF
TRBV5-1	TRBJ2-3	CASSATGTSNTDTQYF
TRBV4-2	TRBJ1-3	CASNRVGGAPGNTIYF
TRBV2	TRBJ2-4	CASSEAGTVFAKNIQYF
TRBV5-6	TRBJ1-2	CASSLESSFDYGYTF
TRBV4-1	TRBJ2-2	CASSQVVNTGELFF
TRBV19	TRBJ2-1	CASRITGSSYNEQFF
TRBV9	TRBJ2-2	CASSVATGWTGELFF
TRBV7-9	TRBJ1-4	CASSHPTGTTNEKLFF
TRBV24-1	TRBJ2-1	CATSGAGTSRKNEQFF
TRBV28	TRBJ1-5	CASKRDNSNQPQHF
TRBV19	TRBJ2-3	CASGRLADYTDTQYF
TRBV15	TRBJ1-3	CATSSGTRSSGNTIYF
TRBV2	TRBJ2-3	CASSLRLAGGTDTQYF
TRBV6-1	TRBJ2-7	CASSELVDEWEQYF
TRBV5-1	TRBJ2-3	CASSLVTAGLAGRDTQYF
TRBV20-1	TRBJ1-5	CSANDRGSNQPQHF
TRBV7-9	TRBJ1-2	CASSLDSDWAGYGYTF
TRBV19	TRBJ1-5	CASSIFSGRASGPQHF
TRBV7-2	TRBJ1-2	CASSPGTGWNYGYTF
TRBV19	TRBJ2-7	CASSPITGGHEQYF
TRBV10-3	TRBJ2-2	CAISESYGASANTGELFF
TRBV30	TRBJ1-2	CAWAGAGEGYTF
TRBV11-3	TRBJ2-7	CASSLVAGQGPYEQYF
TRBV3-1/TRBV3-2	TRBJ2-5	CASSQELMGSREVRETQYF
TRBV9	TRBJ1-3	CASSAVQTPGNTIYF
TRBV19	TRBJ1-1	CASSPQAGLYTEAFF
TRBV10-1	TRBJ1-3	CASHGQPLAGNTIYF
TRBV28	TRBJ2-7	CASATQARYEQYF
TRBV5-1	TRBJ2-7	CASSLVVAGEYEQYF
TRBV7-9	TRBJ2-1	CASIGTGWYEQFF
TRBV7-7	TRBJ1-1	CASSRGWGGDTEAFF
TRBV19	TRBJ1-3	CASSSLSGNTIYF
TRBV9	TRBJ2-5	CASSTADQETQYF
TRBV6-5	TRBJ2-3	CASSRLAGTTDTQYF
TRBV29-1	TRBJ1-4	CSVELLASGGEKLFF
TRBV3-1/TRBV3-2	TRBJ2-1	CASSQAPGVHYNEQFF
TRBV2	TRBJ2-5	CASSVGLAEETQYF
TRBV5-6	TRBJ2-1	CASSLVGGDVEQFF
TRBV5-1	TRBJ1-3	CASRFEDSGNTIYF
TRBV14	TRBJ1-1	CASSQDLGGEAFF
TRBV30	TRBJ2-1	CAWRQLAVYNEQFF
TRBV19	TRBJ2-7	CASSKTSGTFYEQYF
TRBV4-1	TRBJ2-7	CASSQDRGTSDEQYF
TRBV5-1	TRBJ1-1	CASSLLGVPTEAFF
TRBV7-6	TRBJ2-7	CASSATQGSNDEQYF
TRBV5-5	TRBJ2-6	CASSNPTGDGSSGANVLTF
TRBV18	TRBJ1-1	CASSPQGGTTEAFF